The 22 T cell receptor beta chains reported below all come from one sample, sequenced in a study of blood T cell repertoires in COVID-19. The protocol was immunoSEQ multiplex PCR, while the TCRdb copy is restricted to in-frame clones and leaves out a portion. This repertoire shows fewer than 150,000 clones, around 83% found once; its top ten account for less than 4.5%. Sample: peripheral blood. These receptors were collected from a woman of 80 years or more with acute or convalescent COVID-19.

This clone was observed once. The V gene is TRBV6-5, the J gene TRBJ2-2, with 8 bases lining up with TRBD1. V dropped 6 bases and J dropped 3; count of bases not matched to a gene: 6. The CDR3 is 15 residues long. Per germline, CDR1 MNHEY and CDR2 SVGAGI. CDR3 sequence: CASRLGQGDTGELFF. DNA for the CDR3: TGTGCCAGCAGATTAGGACAGGGCGACACCGGGGAGCTGTTTTTT.

This rearrangement joins TRBV6-5 to TRBJ1-2; D unresolved. Trimming left V 7 bases short and J 4 bases short, with 13 bases between. This CDR3 comprises 13 residues. CDR1 is MNHEY and CDR2 is SVGAGI in the germline V gene. The CDR3 DNA is TGTGCCAGCAATCAGGCCACTGGCTATGGCTACACCTTC. As protein: CASNQATGYGYTF.

The chain employs TRBV5-1 and TRBJ2-4; D might be TRBD1 (6 bases). This CDR3 has 14 amino acids. Looked up from germline, CDR1 is SGHRS and CDR2 is YFSETQ. Between the trimmed V and J ends, which lost 0 bases and 6 bases, there was a span of 10 bases. The CDR3 bases are TGCGCCAGCAGCTTGGGCCTAGGGGGAAACATTCAGTACTTC. Translating it yields CASSLGLGGNIQYF. Complete variable domain (other parts from reference TRBV5-1 and TRBJ2-4): KAGVTQTPRYLIKTRGQQVTLSCSPISGHRSVSWYQQTPGQGLQFLFEYFSETQRNKGNFPGRFSGRQFSNSRSEMNVSTLELGDSALYLCASSLGLGGNIQYFGAGTRLSVL.

The CDR3 loop is CASSQEVRQGDQPQHF. The CDR3 nucleotides read TGTGCCAGCAGCCAAGAAGTTCGACAGGGGGATCAGCCCCAGCATTTT. The J gene is TRBJ1-5, the V gene TRBV14, with 9 bases identical to TRBD1. From germline, CDR1 is SGHDN and CDR2 FVKESK. This CDR3 is built from 16 residues. After removal of 0 bases from V and 5 bases from J, the junction contained 5 bases not matched to a gene.

The gene calls are TRBV6-1 and TRBJ2-7; D remains unclear. CDR1 is MNHNS and CDR2 is SASEGT in the germline V gene. Trimming took 3 bases from V and 3 from J, leaving 3 bases between them. This CDR3 is built from 11 residues. As DNA, the CDR3 is TGTGCCAGCAGTGACGGCTACGAGCAGTACTTC. Translation gives CASSDGYEQYF.

The V call is TRBV5-4, the J call TRBJ2-5, with D unresolved. Deletions cut 0 bases from V and 1 base from J, with 13 bases between. CDR1 is SGHNT, CDR2 YYREEE, per germline (reference sequence). The CDR3 spans 16 residues. The CDR3 nucleotides are TGTGCCAGCAGCTTGGGGCCCAGTCAGCGCCAAGAGACCCAGTACTTC. Its protein is CASSLGPSQRQETQYF.

This clone was detected only once. The V and J genes are TRBV6-5 and TRBJ2-7; 7 nucleotides align to TRBD1. Germline CDR1 and CDR2: MNHEY and SVGAGI. V gave up 2 bases and J gave up 1 base; unmatched junction bases: 5. CDR3 length: 15 residues. CDR3 loop: CASSYTGQRSYEQYF. The CDR3 nucleotides are TGTGCCAGCAGTTACACGGGACAGCGATCCTACGAGCAGTACTTC.

Turning to this clone: Other DNA sequences in the sample encode the same CDR3. The rearrangement links TRBV15 to TRBJ2-7; 8 positions agree with TRBD1. With V trimmed by 1 base and J by 7 bases, 3 bases remained unmatched. The CDR3 runs 13 residues. Germline-derived CDR1 and CDR2 are LNHNV and YYDKDF (reference sequence). The CDR3 here is CATSRGTGYEQYF. CDR3 in DNA: TGTGCCACCAGCAGAGGGACAGGGTATGAGCAGTACTTC.

The gene calls are TRBV6-1 and TRBJ2-1; D is perhaps TRBD1 (6 bases). CDR3 length: 15 residues. Germline-derived CDR1 and CDR2 are MNHNS and SASEGT. Trimming took off 1 base at V and 7 bases at J, with 14 bases between the two ends. CDR3 loop: CASSEVLQGWNEQFF. CDR3 DNA sequence: TGTGCCAGCAGTGAAGTGCTACAGGGTTGGAATGAGCAGTTCTTC.

This clone was seen once. This sequence joins TRBV5-8 and TRBJ1-4, with 11 bases that match TRBD1. The germline V gene encodes CDR1 SGHTS and CDR2 YDEGEE. The CDR3 has 16 residues. The V and J ends lost 4 bases and 6 bases, in that order; junction bases with no gene match: 8. In DNA form, the CDR3 reads TGTGCCAGCAGCCCGGACAGGGGGCGGTTGTATGAAAAACTGTTTTTT. Translation gives CASSPDRGRLYEKLFF.

A few counts support this clone. The chain links TRBV4-1 to TRBJ2-7; TRBD1 aligns across 7 bases. V lost 4 bases, J lost 5 bases, and 8 bases stayed unmatched. The germline gives CDR1 MGHRA, CDR2 YSYEKL. The CDR3 is made up of 14 amino acids. The CDR3: CASSPRQGVHEQYF. Written as DNA, the CDR3 is TGCGCCAGCAGCCCTCGACAGGGCGTACACGAGCAGTACTTC.

The chain couples TRBV3-1 (or the pseudogene TRBV3-2) to TRBJ1-1; 9 positions match TRBD1. Germline V gene data show CDR1 as LGHDT and CDR2 as YNNKEL (reference sequence). V was pared by 6 bases and J by 7 bases, with 12 bases of the junction left unmatched. The CDR3 is made up of 15 amino acids. Here the CDR3 DNA reads TGTGCCAGCAGTCCCCGTACAGGGGGCTTTTATGAAGCTTTCTTT. Residues: CASSPRTGGFYEAFF.

The chain recombines TRBV7-9 with TRBJ1-2; 7 bases align to TRBD1. Germline values: CDR1 SEHNR, CDR2 FQNEAQ (reference sequence). The CDR3 runs 14 residues. The V and J ends lost 5 bases and 4 bases, in that order; junction bases with no gene match: 7. CDR3 protein: CASSAPDRAYGYTF. The CDR3 nucleotides read TGTGCCAGCAGCGCCCCCGACAGGGCCTATGGCTACACCTTC.

This clone was seen more than once but under ten times. The chain recombines TRBV28 with TRBJ1-2, with a possible D match to TRBD1 (6 bases). Germline CDR1 reads MDHEN; CDR2 reads SYDVKM. With 6 bases removed from V and 4 bases from J, the gap between germline ends came to 18 bases. This CDR3 has 15 residues. CDR3 bases: TGTGCCAGCAGACCAAGGACAGTACTAATCTATGGCTACACCTTC. Translating gives CASRPRTVLIYGYTF.

The chain employs TRBV11-2 and TRBJ2-5; tentative D call: TRBD2 (5 bases). The CDR3 is 15 amino acids. V was trimmed by 1 base and J by 0 bases, leaving 9 bases between them. From germline, CDR1 is SGHAT and CDR2 FQNNGV. This CDR3 is CASSLGGGYQETQYF. CDR3 DNA: TGTGCCAGCAGCTTAGGAGGCGGGTACCAAGAGACCCAGTACTTC.

The rearrangement links TRBV7-2 to TRBJ2-4; TRBD1 is a possible D gene (5 bases). In germline, CDR1 is SGHTA, CDR2 FQGNSA. The V end lost 5 bases, the J end lost 0 bases, and 14 bases lay between the germline ends. This CDR3 region has 16 residues. The CDR3 loop is CASSLDSFLAKNIQYF. CDR3 coding DNA: TGTGCCAGCAGCCTAGACAGCTTCCTAGCCAAAAACATTCAGTACTTC. Complete variable domain (other parts from reference TRBV7-2 and TRBJ2-4): GAGVSQSPSNKVTEKGKDVELRCDPISGHTALYWYRQSLGQGLEFLIYFQGNSAPDKSGLPSDRFSAERTGGSVSTLTIQRTQQEDSAVYLCASSLDSFLAKNIQYFGAGTRLSVL.

CDR3 nucleotides: TGCAGTGCTAGTTTATCAGGGACAGTACATTCACCCCTCCACTTT. This codes for CSASLSGTVHSPLHF. V is TRBV20-1 and J is TRBJ1-6; 7 nucleotides line up with TRBD1. This CDR3 is built from 15 residues. Germline CDR1 DFQATT, CDR2 SNEGSKA (reference sequence). Unmatched junction bases numbered 10, after V lost 3 bases and J lost 8 bases.

This clone has just a few counts. The V gene is TRBV3-1 (or the pseudogene TRBV3-2), the J gene TRBJ2-1; D not certain. Germline CDR1 is LGHDT and CDR2 is YNNKEL (reference sequence). The CDR3 is 18 amino acids. V lost 4 bases to trimming and J lost 5 bases, with 24 bases between them. CDR3 loop: CASSPEPNKENSHNEQFF. The CDR3 DNA is TGTGCCAGCAGCCCTGAACCCAATAAGGAGAATTCCCACAATGAGCAGTTCTTC.

This clone showed up just once. The V gene is TRBV20-1, the J gene TRBJ1-1; D may be TRBD1 (5 bases). V was clipped by 6 bases and J by 6 bases, with 8 bases between them. Germline values: CDR1 DFQATT, CDR2 SNEGSKA (reference sequence). The CDR3 covers 10 residues. CDR3: CSATGAEAFF. The CDR3, as DNA: TGCAGTGCCACGGGGGCTGAAGCTTTCTTT.

The DNA of the CDR3 is TGTGCCAGCAGTGGCCAGGGTACAAACACCATATATTTT. The encoded protein is CASSGQGTNTIYF. The gene calls are TRBV2 and TRBJ1-3, with D maybe TRBD1 (5 bases). Between the trimmed V and J ends, which lost 4 bases and 6 bases, there was a span of 10 bases. CDR3 size: 13 residues. The germline V gene encodes CDR1 SNHLY and CDR2 FYNNEI.

This chain links TRBV14 with TRBJ1-2; TRBD1 agrees at 7 bases. V lost 4 bases, J lost 8 bases, and 13 bases stayed unmatched. The CDR3 has 15 amino acids. Germline CDR1 SGHDN, CDR2 FVKESK. The CDR3 protein is CASSPAGQSRWGYTF. CDR3 DNA: TGTGCCAGCAGCCCGGCGGGACAGAGCAGATGGGGCTACACCTTC. Combining the CDR3 with reference TRBV14 and TRBJ1-2 gives the whole variable domain EAGVTQFPSHSVIEKGQTVTLRCDPISGHDNLYWYRRVMGKEIKFLLHFVKESKQDESGMPNNRFLAERTGGTYSTLKVQPAELEDSGVYFCASSPAGQSRWGYTFGSGTRLTVV.

The chain combines TRBV7-9 with TRBJ1-6, with no clear D. Germline V gene data show CDR1 as SEHNR and CDR2 as FQNEAQ (reference sequence). The V end was cut by 4 bases, the J end by 10 bases, with 11 bases between. CDR3 size: 13 residues. The CDR3 here is CASSYDGLSPLHF. For the CDR3, the DNA is TGTGCCAGCAGCTACGACGGACTATCACCCCTCCACTTT.